What follows are 5 T cell receptor beta chains derived from one specimen sequenced in a study of shared T cell receptors in the human thymus. Generated by immunoSEQ multiplex PCR, the TCRdb table keeps only in-frame clones and is missing some. The table has some 720,000 clones, approximately 87% seen once. The same specimen was also included in a second study, on human thymus T cells.

Source material: thymocytes. The origin of the receptors is a boy younger than two with a congenital heart defect.

This clone was seen a single time. This rearrangement joins TRBV5-4 to TRBJ1-1; 9 nucleotides match TRBD1. Trimming took 9 bases from V and 6 from J; bases not matched to a gene: 9. Per the germline V gene, CDR1 is SGHNT and CDR2 is YYREEE (reference sequence). CDR3 length: 13 amino acids. CDR3 residues: CAIQTGGSPEAFF. The DNA for the CDR3 is TGTGCCATACAGACAGGGGGATCGCCTGAAGCTTTCTTT.

The chain is built from TRBV27 and TRBJ2-2; TRBD2 agrees at 13 bases. Looked up from germline, CDR1 is MNHEY and CDR2 is SMNVEV (reference sequence). This CDR3 has 17 residues. V trimming: 4 bases; J trimming: 0 bases; junction bases outside the gene matches: 2. CDR3 amino acids: CASSWTSGRSNTGELFF. CDR3 in DNA: TGTGCCAGCAGTTGGACTAGCGGGAGATCGAACACCGGGGAGCTGTTTTTT.

This clone was found once. The chain couples TRBV5-1 to TRBJ1-1; 8 bases are a match to TRBD1. The germline V gene has CDR1 SGHRS and CDR2 YFSETQ. V lost 1 base and J lost 3; bases outside the gene matches: 5. The CDR3 is 15 amino acids. CDR3 bases: TGCGCCAGCAGCTTGAACAGGGGGAAGGACACTGAAGCTTTCTTT. It yields the protein CASSLNRGKDTEAFF.

J is TRBJ2-7 and V is TRBV19, with 9 bases that match TRBD1. Per the germline V gene, CDR1 is LNHDA and CDR2 is SQIVND (reference sequence). The trim removed 4 bases at V and 9 bases at J, leaving 7 bases unmatched. The CDR3 is 13 residues long. The CDR3 nucleotides are TGTGCCAGTAGTACCGGGACAGGGTTCGGGCAGTACTTC. Its protein product is CASSTGTGFGQYF.

The rearrangement uses TRBV4-2 and TRBJ2-4; 15 bases agree with TRBD2. The CDR3 extends over 15 amino acids. Germline trimming cut 4 bases from V and 9 bases from J; bases unmatched to any gene: 4. Germline V gene sequence: CDR1 LGHNA, CDR2 YNFKEQ. In DNA form, the CDR3 reads TGTGCCAGCAGCCGGACTAGCGGGAGGGCATCCATTCAGTACTTC. Amino acids: CASSRTSGRASIQYF.